These 30 T cell receptor beta chains came from one sample sequenced in a study of molecular identifiers for immune sequencing clone quantification. TCRdb analysed the PCR reads with MiXCR anew, one entry per CDR3 protein. The data show about 640,000 distinct CDR3 sequences, approximately 20% seen once. The source material was naive CD8+ T cells from blood, with Jurkat cell RNA spiked in. The subset here: FACS-sorted CD8+CD4-CCR7+CD45RA+ naive T cells. These receptors all stem from a human donor in good health. Some libraries in this study had Jurkat cell RNA spiked in.

This clonotype was observed at least ten times. This chain links TRBV27 with TRBJ1-2; 7 bases are shared with TRBD1. The CDR3 loop spans 15 amino acids. V trimming: 4 bases; J trimming: 1 base; junction bases outside the gene matches: 6. Germline V lookup: CDR1 MNHEY, CDR2 SMNVEV (reference sequence). In nucleotides, the CDR3 is TGTGCCAGCAGTTCACCCCGACAGGGTAACTATGGCTACACCTTC. This encodes CASSSPRQGNYGYTF.

For this clonotype: A much larger clone sits a single nucleotide away, making a read error possible. The CDR3 nucleotides are TGCAGTGCTAGAGATAGGGGTAGCCTAGCGGAACCCTACGAGCAGTACTTC. Protein sequence: CSARDRGSLAEPYEQYF. V usage is TRBV20-1 and J usage is TRBJ2-7, with 7 bases identical to TRBD2. In germline, CDR1 is DFQATT, CDR2 SNEGSKA (reference sequence). V trimming: 0 bases; J trimming: 2 bases; junction bases outside the gene matches: 13. The CDR3 runs 17 residues.

The chain couples TRBV9 to TRBJ2-7; D is perhaps TRBD1 (6 bases). CDR3 length: 15 residues. Germline-derived CDR1 and CDR2 are SGDLS and YYNGEE. V dropped 4 bases and J dropped 3 bases, with 17 bases sitting between them. CDR3 bases: TGTGCCAGCAGCCCCAGGGACACCCGGTACTACGAGCAGTACTTC. This gives the protein CASSPRDTRYYEQYF.

Turning to this clonotype: A junction end diverges from the germline sequence, so it may reflect a read error. The V gene is TRBV4-1, the J gene TRBJ1-1; D unresolved. Per germline, CDR1 MGHRA and CDR2 YSYEKL. The length of the CDR3 is 14 residues. The CDR3 DNA follows: TGCGCCAGCAGCCAAGACGACGGCAACACTGGAGCTTTCTTT. Translated, it gives CASSQDDGNTGAFF.

V is TRBV9 and J is TRBJ2-7, with 10 nucleotides matching TRBD2. Looked up from germline, CDR1 is SGDLS and CDR2 is YYNGEE. J was trimmed by 4 bases and V by 4 bases; bases with no gene match: 11. The CDR3 length is 16 residues. The CDR3 spells CASSPASGRIPYEQYF. CDR3 coding DNA: TGTGCCAGCAGCCCTGCTAGCGGGAGAATCCCATACGAGCAGTACTTC.

The genes are TRBV5-5 and TRBJ1-1, with TRBD1 as a possible D gene (5 bases). The germline CDR1 and CDR2 sequences are SGHKS and YYEKEE (reference sequence). The V gene lost 4 bases and the J gene lost 2 bases, with 21 bases spanning the gap. This CDR3 has 17 residues. CDR3 coding DNA: TGTGCCAGCAGCCCGGCTCCCCCCCAGGGAATAAACACTGAAGCTTTCTTT. Amino acid sequence: CASSPAPPQGINTEAFF. The variable domain in full, with the rest retrieved from reference TRBV5-5 and TRBJ1-1, is DAGVTQSPTHLIKTRGQQVTLRCSPISGHKSVSWYQQVLGQGPQFIFQYYEKEERGRGNFPDRFSARQFPNYSSELNVNALLLGDSALYLCASSPAPPQGINTEAFFGQGTRLTVV.

There are many counts of this clonotype. This chain joins TRBV12-3 or TRBV12-4 and TRBJ1-4; D ambiguous. This CDR3 spans 14 amino acids. V was pared by 4 bases and J by 8 bases, with 14 bases between. Here the CDR3 DNA reads TGTGCCAGCAGTTCGTCAATGACACCCGAAAAACTGTTTTTT. Residues: CASSSSMTPEKLFF.

Only a few counts were recorded for this clonotype. V is TRBV2 and J is TRBJ2-2; 11 nucleotides match TRBD1. CDR1 and CDR2 from the germline V gene are SNHLY and FYNNEI. Losses at the gene ends were 8 bases for V and 7 bases for J; bases not matched to a gene: 9. The CDR3 spans 15 residues. The CDR3 DNA reads TGTGCCAGCGGGTTGAGGACAGGGGGCTTCGGGGAGCTGTTTTTT. Amino acids: CASGLRTGGFGELFF. Filled out from reference TRBV2 and TRBJ2-2, the complete variable domain reads EPEVTQTPSHQVTQMGQEVILRCVPISNHLYFYWYRQILGQKVEFLVSFYNNEISEKSEIFDDQFSVERPDGSNFTLKIRSTKLEDSAMYFCASGLRTGGFGELFFGEGSRLTVL.

In its sample, this clonotype was seen many times. The DNA for the CDR3 is TGCGCCAGCAGCCTACAGGGGGCTGAGCAGTTCTTC. This codes for CASSLQGAEQFF. The chain uses TRBV4-1 and TRBJ2-1; 9 nucleotides match TRBD1. CDR1 is MGHRA, CDR2 YSYEKL, per germline. The V gene end was trimmed by 4 bases and the J gene end by 9 bases; junction bases not matched to a gene: 1. The CDR3 length is 12 residues.

The V gene is TRBV28, the J gene TRBJ1-6, with D possibly being TRBD1 (5 bases). Germline assignment: CDR1 MDHEN and CDR2 SYDVKM. The CDR3 runs 13 residues. Between the trimmed V and J ends, which lost 6 bases and 10 bases, there was a span of 13 bases. CDR3 DNA: TGTGCCAGCAGCCCAAGGGGCCTATCACCCCTCCACTTT. Amino acids: CASSPRGLSPLHF.

As DNA, the CDR3 is TGTGCCAGCAGCCAAGTAGCGGCGAGCTCCTACAATGAGCAGTTCTTC. It is translated as CASSQVAASSYNEQFF. The chain uses TRBV14 and TRBJ2-1, with D possibly TRBD2 on 6 matching bases. The germline V and J ends were trimmed by 1 base and 0 bases, with 10 bases remaining between them. The germline CDR1 and CDR2 sequences are SGHDN and FVKESK. The CDR3 sequence is 16 residues long. Full variable domain (remainder filled in from reference TRBV14 and TRBJ2-1): EAGVTQFPSHSVIEKGQTVTLRCDPISGHDNLYWYRRVMGKEIKFLLHFVKESKQDESGMPNNRFLAERTGGTYSTLKVQPAELEDSGVYFCASSQVAASSYNEQFFGPGTRLTVL.

This clonotype was recorded many times. The chain is built from TRBV7-9 and TRBJ2-5; D ambiguous. The CDR3 sequence is 14 residues long. Germline V lookup: CDR1 SEHNR, CDR2 FQNEAQ (reference sequence). V shed 2 bases and J shed 2 bases, with 9 bases lying between them. In DNA, the CDR3 is TGTGCCAGCAGCTTAACCCAGAATCAAGAGACCCAGTACTTC. Its protein is CASSLTQNQETQYF.

About this clonotype itself: It may be a read error: a sequence one base away is much more abundant. The chain links TRBV12-3 or TRBV12-4 to TRBJ2-1, with TRBD1 as a possible D gene (5 bases). Trimming cost V 6 bases and J 5 bases, with 17 bases left between them. The CDR3 is 15 residues long. The CDR3 DNA follows: TGTGCCAGCAGGTCAGGGTTAGGACCCCACAATGAGCAGTTCTTC. Amino acid sequence: CASRSGLGPHNEQFF.

As regards this clonotype: Possible read error: a much larger clone is one base away. The chain is built from TRBV20-1 and TRBJ1-1, with TRBD1 as a possible D gene (6 bases). This CDR3 region has 13 residues. CDR1 is DFQATT and CDR2 is SNEGSKA in the germline V gene (reference sequence). The CDR3: CSAYRELNTEALF. The CDR3 nucleotides read TGCAGTGCGTACAGGGAATTGAACACTGAAGCTCTCTTT.

This clonotype was recorded at least ten times. The rearrangement links TRBV5-8 to TRBJ2-7; perhaps TRBD2 as D (6 bases). Trimming took off 1 base at V and 7 bases at J, with 18 bases between the two ends. Per germline, CDR1 SGHTS and CDR2 YDEGEE. This CDR3 has 15 residues. The CDR3 DNA reads TGTGCCAGCAGCTTGTCTAGCGCGTTCCCTTTGGAGCAGTACTTC. Translating gives CASSLSSAFPLEQYF.

This clonotype was recorded at least ten times. The rearrangement uses TRBV7-9 and TRBJ1-2; D remains ambiguous. Deletions cut 1 base from V and 0 bases from J, with 9 bases between. The CDR3 contains 15 residues. From germline, CDR1 is SEHNR and CDR2 FQNEAQ (reference sequence). CDR3 bases: TGTGCCAGCAGCTTAGTTGGAAAAGCTAACTATGGCTACACCTTC. This codes for CASSLVGKANYGYTF.

This clonotype was counted between two and nine times. The chain has TRBV11-3 and TRBJ2-7; D gene ambiguous. The ends were cut back, 1 base at V and 3 bases at J, with 19 bases in the middle. The CDR3 has 17 residues. Germline V lookup: CDR1 SGHNT, CDR2 YENEEA. For the CDR3, the DNA is TGTGCCAGCAGCTTAGTAATAAGGAGACGGACCTTCTACGAGCAGTACTTC. This sequence encodes CASSLVIRRRTFYEQYF.

As regards this clonotype: A much larger clone lies one base from this, so it may be a read error. The chain employs TRBV28 and TRBJ2-7; the match to TRBD2 covers 7 bases. This CDR3 spans 16 amino acids. The germline V gene encodes CDR1 MDHEN and CDR2 SYDVKM. The CDR3: CAGSPRGGSLTYEQYF. In DNA form, the CDR3 reads TGTGCCGGCAGTCCTCGGGGAGGGTCATTGACCTACGAGCAGTACTTC.

This clonotype was counted between two and nine times. A much larger clone lies one base from this, so it may be a read error. This is likely a read error, given that the CDR3 carries no conserved phenylalanine or tryptophan at its end. CDR3 sequence: CAWSVKSGANVLTS. CDR3 bases: TGTGCCTGGAGTGTAAAGTCTGGGGCCAACGTCCTGACTTCC. V gene TRBV30 combines with J gene TRBJ2-6, with unresolved D. Per the germline V gene, CDR1 is GTSNPN and CDR2 is SVGIG (reference sequence). This CDR3 spans 14 amino acids. Trimming cost V 0 bases and J 1 base, with 4 bases left between them.

CDR3 sequence (DNA): TGTGCCAGCAGCCAAGGACTAGCGGGGGCGTCGGAGACCCAGTACTTC. Its translation is CASSQGLAGASETQYF. The V gene is TRBV7-9, the J gene TRBJ2-5; 13 bases are a match to TRBD2. Trimming took 5 bases from V and 5 from J; bases not matched to a gene: 8. CDR1 is SEHNR, CDR2 FQNEAQ, per germline (reference sequence). The CDR3 contains 16 residues.

In its sample, this clonotype was seen many times. CDR3 DNA sequence: TGTGCCAGCAGCGCTGATCACGGGTATACCTACGAGCAGTACTTC. It codes for CASSADHGYTYEQYF. The chain joins TRBV9 to TRBJ2-7, with no clear D. Trimming took off 3 bases at V and 2 bases at J, with 15 bases between the two ends. CDR1 SGDLS and CDR2 YYNGEE come from the germline V gene. The CDR3 runs to 15 residues.

This clonotype was detected many times. The V and J genes are TRBV9 and TRBJ1-5; no clear D. Trimming removed 0 bases at V and 5 bases at J, with 6 bases between. Germline V gene data show CDR1 as SGDLS and CDR2 as YYNGEE. CDR3 length: 13 residues. Here the CDR3 reads CASSVAGDQPQHF. The CDR3 DNA sequence: TGTGCCAGCAGCGTAGCCGGAGATCAGCCCCAGCATTTT.

With respect to this clonotype: Since the CDR3 does not end with the conserved phenylalanine or tryptophan, this likely comes from a read error. The rearrangement links TRBV11-1 to TRBJ2-7; D could derive from TRBD1 or TRBD2 (7 bases each). CDR1 is SGHAT and CDR2 is FQDESV in the germline V gene (reference sequence). With 5 bases removed from V and 0 bases from J, the gap between germline ends came to 14 bases. The CDR3 has 15 residues. The CDR3 sequence is CASSPPRGGSYEQYL. The CDR3 DNA is TGTGCCAGCAGCCCACCCAGGGGGGGCTCCTACGAGCAGTACCTC.

To note about this clonotype: A junction boundary mismatches the germline segment, possibly from a read error. The chain has TRBV5-1 and TRBJ1-5, with D maybe TRBD1 (6 bases). Germline CDR1 reads SGHRS; CDR2 reads YFSETQ. CDR3 size: 15 residues. The CDR3 bases are TGCGCCAGCAGCTTGACAGGGTTGGGAAGACAGCCCCGGCATTTT. The encoded protein is CASSLTGLGRQPRHF.

The sample holds many counts of this clonotype. The chain is built from TRBV7-8 and TRBJ2-2; maybe TRBD1 (6 bases). The CDR3 covers 14 residues. The V end lost 5 bases, the J end lost 9 bases, and 16 bases lay between the germline ends. Germline V lookup: CDR1 SGHVS, CDR2 FQNEAQ. The CDR3 sequence: CASSPGAGYRELFF. CDR3 DNA sequence: TGTGCCAGCAGCCCAGGGGCTGGATACCGGGAGCTGTTTTTT. Together with reference TRBV7-8 and TRBJ2-2, the CDR3 gives the full variable domain: GAGVSQSPRYKVAKRGQDVALRCDPISGHVSLFWYQQALGQGPEFLTYFQNEAQLDKSGLPSDRFFAERPEGSVSTLKIQRTQQEDSAVYLCASSPGAGYRELFFGEGSRLTVL.

Comment on this clonotype: The germline gene is not matched at one end of the junction; a read error may be the cause. V and J are TRBV7-9 and TRBJ2-7, with 7 bases aligning to TRBD1. CDR1 and CDR2 (germline): SEHNR, FQNEAQ (reference sequence). This CDR3 spans 14 amino acids. The CDR3 DNA reads as TGTACCAGCAGCTTAGGGGGCGGACCCTACGTGCAGTACTTC. This codes for CTSSLGGGPYVQYF.

The sample holds a few counts of this clonotype. DNA of the CDR3: TGTGCCAGCAGTTTGGCACAGGGGGTGTCGACCACCGGGGAGCTGTTTTTT. Translating it yields CASSLAQGVSTTGELFF. The chain links TRBV27 to TRBJ2-2; 8 bases match TRBD1. The CDR3 runs 17 residues. CDR1 and CDR2 (germline): MNHEY, SMNVEV (reference sequence). V was pared by 3 bases and J by 4 bases, with 10 bases of the junction left unmatched.

As for this clonotype: A single base separates this from a much larger clone, so it may be a read error. Because the CDR3 is missing its conserved closing phenylalanine or tryptophan, this is likely a read error. J is TRBJ1-2 and V is TRBV12-3 or TRBV12-4, with D perhaps TRBD1 (5 bases). The CDR3 has 15 residues. Trimming pared 4 bases from V and 7 bases from J, leaving 19 bases between. The CDR3 loop reads CASSSDWGGTAGYTL. The CDR3 DNA reads TGTGCCAGCAGTTCCGATTGGGGGGGGACGGCTGGCTACACCCTC.

As regards this clonotype: Since the CDR3 does not end with the conserved phenylalanine or tryptophan, this likely comes from a read error. The chain couples TRBV2 to TRBJ2-7; D possibly corresponds to TRBD1 (5 bases). The length of the CDR3 is 13 residues. V was clipped by 8 bases and J by 0 bases, with 11 bases between them. In germline, CDR1 is SNHLY, CDR2 FYNNEI. CDR3 sequence reads: CASVGQSSYEQYS. The CDR3 coding sequence is TGTGCCAGCGTAGGACAAAGCTCCTACGAGCAGTACTCC.

The sample holds many counts of this clonotype. This sequence joins TRBV29-1 and TRBJ2-3, with a possible D match to TRBD2 (7 bases). The CDR3 is 13 amino acids. Trimming shortened V by 4 bases and J by 4 bases, and 12 bases separated the two germline ends. CDR1 SQVTM and CDR2 ANQGSEA come from the germline V gene. CDR3 in amino acids: CSVGGGEADTQYF. The DNA for the CDR3 is TGCAGCGTTGGCGGGGGCGAGGCAGATACGCAGTATTTT.